This T cell receptor (beta chain) was observed in a study of technical replicates of blood from several donors. Trimming cost V 6 bases and J 1 base, with 16 bases left between them. The CDR3 totals 15 residues. Per the germline V gene, CDR1 is KGHSH and CDR2 is LQKENI. Libraries were prepared by immunoSEQ multiplex PCR; TCRdb keeps only in-frame clonotypes and omits some of them. The table shows about 74,000 clones, with around 95% occurring only once. J is TRBJ2-7 and V is TRBV18; no clear D. This clonotype originated in a human donor in good health. The sample consisted of T cells isolated from PBMCs. CDR3 bases: TGTGCCAGCTCCGACATAAGAACTGCGTCCTACGAGCAGTACTTC. Amino acids: CASSDIRTASYEQYF.